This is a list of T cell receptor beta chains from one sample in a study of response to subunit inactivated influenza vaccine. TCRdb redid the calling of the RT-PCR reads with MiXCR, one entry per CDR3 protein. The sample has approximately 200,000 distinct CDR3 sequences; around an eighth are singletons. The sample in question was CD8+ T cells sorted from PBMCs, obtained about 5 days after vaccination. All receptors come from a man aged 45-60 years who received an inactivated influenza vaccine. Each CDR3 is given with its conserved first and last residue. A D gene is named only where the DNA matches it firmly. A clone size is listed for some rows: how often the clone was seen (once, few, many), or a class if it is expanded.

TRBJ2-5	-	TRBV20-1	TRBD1	TGCAGTGCTAGAGATGACTACAGGGGAGAGACCCAGTACTTC	CSARDDYRGETQYF
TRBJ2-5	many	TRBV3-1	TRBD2	TGTGCCAGCAGCCAAGAACTGGGCGGGAGGGACCAAGAGACCCAGTACTTC	CASSQELGGRDQETQYF
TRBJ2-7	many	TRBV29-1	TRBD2	TGCAGCGTTGAAGATAGCACTAGCGGGTCCTACGAGCAGTACTTC	CSVEDSTSGSYEQYF
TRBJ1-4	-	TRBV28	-	TGTGCCAGCACAGAGACGGACACGTACCAAGGGGTTGGAAAACTGTTTTTT	CASTETDTYQGVGKLFF
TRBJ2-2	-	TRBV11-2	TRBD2	TGTGCCAGCAGCGCCGGACTAGCGGGGGCTCGCGGCACCGGGGAGCTGTTTTTT	CASSAGLAGARGTGELFF
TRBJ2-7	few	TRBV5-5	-	TGTGCCAGCAGCTTCGGGACGTGGTATTCCTACGAGCAGTACTTC	CASSFGTWYSYEQYF
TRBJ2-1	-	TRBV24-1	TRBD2	TGTGCCACCAGTGATTTTGGCGGGAGGGCCAATGAGCAGTTCTTC	CATSDFGGRANEQFF
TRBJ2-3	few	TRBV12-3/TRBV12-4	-	TGTGCCAGCAGGCTACTAGGGCATGTAGCAGATACGCAGTATTTT	CASRLLGHVADTQYF
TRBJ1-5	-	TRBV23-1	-	TGCGCCAGCAGTCATTTGGTCAGTCATAGCAATCAGCCCCAGCATTTT	CASSHLVSHSNQPQHF
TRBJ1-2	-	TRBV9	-	TGTGCCAGCTTCGGACAGTTCAACTATGGCTACACCTTC	CASFGQFNYGYTF
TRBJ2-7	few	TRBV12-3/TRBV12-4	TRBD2	TGTGCCAGCAGCGGGGGGGGTGCAGGGGCCTACGAGCAGTACTTC	CASSGGGAGAYEQYF
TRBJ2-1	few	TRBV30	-	TGTGCCTTGATGAGGGGGAATGAGCAGTTCTTC	CALMRGNEQFF
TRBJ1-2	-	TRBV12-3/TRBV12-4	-	TGTGCCAGCAGTTTTTCTGGGGGAGACTATGGCTACACCTTC	CASSFSGGDYGYTF
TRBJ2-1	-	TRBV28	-	TGTGCCAGGGGCCCCGGGCTCCGGGGCGGGGAGCAGTTCTTC	CARGPGLRGGEQFF
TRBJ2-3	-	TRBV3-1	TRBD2	TGTGCCAGCAGCTACGAAGGAGAAGCGGGGGTAGATACGCAGTATTTT	CASSYEGEAGVDTQYF
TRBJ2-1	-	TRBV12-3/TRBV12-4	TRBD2	TGTGCCAGCAGTACCGGGTCTAGCGGGGTGTACAATGAGCAGTTCTTC	CASSTGSSGVYNEQFF
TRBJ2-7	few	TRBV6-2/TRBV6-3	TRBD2	TGTGCCAGCAGCCCGGGACTAGCAAGGTCCTACGAGCAGTACTTC	CASSPGLARSYEQYF
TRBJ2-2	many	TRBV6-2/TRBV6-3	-	TGTGCCAGCAGTTACGGGCGGCTTAACACCGGGGAGCTGTTTTTT	CASSYGRLNTGELFF
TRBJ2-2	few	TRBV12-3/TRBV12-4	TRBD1	TGTGCCAGCAGGGACAGGGGATACACCGGGGAGCTGTTTTTT	CASRDRGYTGELFF
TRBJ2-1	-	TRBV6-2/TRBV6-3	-	TGTGCCAGCAGTTGGGTTTTGACGGGCTACAATGAGCAGTTCTTC	CASSWVLTGYNEQFF
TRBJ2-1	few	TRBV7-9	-	TGTGCCAGCAGCCCTTATAAGGGGGGGGGTTTCAATGAGCAGTTCTTC	CASSPYKGGGFNEQFF
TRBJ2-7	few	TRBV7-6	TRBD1	TGTGCCAGCAGCCCCCGGACAGGGCCCTCCTACGAGCAGTACTTC	CASSPRTGPSYEQYF
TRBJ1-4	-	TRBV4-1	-	TGCGCCAGCAGCCACATTAATAATGAAAAACTGTTTTTT	CASSHINNEKLFF
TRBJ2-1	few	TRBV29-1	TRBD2	TGCAGCGTTGAAGTTCCGCCTAGCGGGAGTTACAATGAGCAGTTCTTC	CSVEVPPSGSYNEQFF
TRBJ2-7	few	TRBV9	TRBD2	TGTGCCAGCAGCCCCGGACTAGCGGGAGGTAGCTCCTACGAGCAGTACTTC	CASSPGLAGGSSYEQYF
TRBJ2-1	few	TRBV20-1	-	TGCAGTGCTAGATTGGCGACTGAGCAGTTCTTC	CSARLATEQFF
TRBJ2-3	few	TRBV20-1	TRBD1	TGCAGTGCTAGGACAGGGAGAGGTAGCACAGATACGCAGTATTTT	CSARTGRGSTDTQYF
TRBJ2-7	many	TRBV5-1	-	TGCGCCAGCAGCCTTCACTTGGGCTCCTACGAGCAGTACTTC	CASSLHLGSYEQYF
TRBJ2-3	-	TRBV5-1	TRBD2	TGCGCCAGCAGCTTGGCCCCCGGGACTAGCAATGATACGCAGTATTTT	CASSLAPGTSNDTQYF
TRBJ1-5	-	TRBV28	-	TGTGCCAGCAGTTTATTCCGAATCGATCACCGGGGCCCCCTCGGACAGCCCCAGCATTTT	CASSLFRIDHRGPLGQPQHF
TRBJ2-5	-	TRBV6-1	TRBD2	TGTGCCAGCAGTCCCCGGACTAGCGGGAAACAAGAGACCCAGTACTTC	CASSPRTSGKQETQYF
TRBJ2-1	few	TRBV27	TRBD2	TGTGCCAGCAGTCGTCTTGGGACTAGCAGCGAGCAGTTCTTC	CASSRLGTSSEQFF
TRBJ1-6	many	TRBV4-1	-	TGCGCCAGCAGCCAAGAGTGGGGGGACTCCTATAATTCACCCCTCCACTTT	CASSQEWGDSYNSPLHF
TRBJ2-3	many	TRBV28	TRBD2	TGTGCCAGCAGCTATTGGACTAGCCTCAAAACAGATACGCAGTATTTT	CASSYWTSLKTDTQYF
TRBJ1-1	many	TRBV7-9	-	TGTGCCAGCAGCCTGGACAGCATGAACACTGAAGCTTTCTTT	CASSLDSMNTEAFF
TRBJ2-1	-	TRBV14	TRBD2	TGTGCCAGCAGCCCTTTACTAGCGGGGGGGCCCACTGAGCAGTTCTTC	CASSPLLAGGPTEQFF
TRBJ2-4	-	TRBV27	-	TGTGCCAGCAGTTTGGGCCTAACGAGGAGTAACATTCAGTACTTC	CASSLGLTRSNIQYF
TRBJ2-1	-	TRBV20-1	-	TGCAGTGCTAGAGCGTGGGGTATAACCTACAATGAGCAGTTCTTC	CSARAWGITYNEQFF
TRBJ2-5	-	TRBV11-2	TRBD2	TGTGCCAGCAGCTTAGATCGATCTACTAGCGGGGGGCCAACTCAAGAGACCCAGTACTTC	CASSLDRSTSGGPTQETQYF
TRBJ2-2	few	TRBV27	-	TGTGCCAGCAGTTTAGGGACGGGGGCGAACACCGGGGAGCTGTTTTTT	CASSLGTGANTGELFF
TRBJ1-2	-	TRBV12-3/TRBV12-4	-	TGTGCCAGCAGTTACGGACAGACCTATGGCTACACCTTC	CASSYGQTYGYTF
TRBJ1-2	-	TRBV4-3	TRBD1	TGCGCCAGCAGCCAGGACAGGGGAGGATATGGCTACACCTTC	CASSQDRGGYGYTF
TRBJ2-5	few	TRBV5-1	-	TGCGCCAGCAGCTTGGTTCCCCAGGGAGTTGTTGTGGAGACCCAGTACTTC	CASSLVPQGVVVETQYF